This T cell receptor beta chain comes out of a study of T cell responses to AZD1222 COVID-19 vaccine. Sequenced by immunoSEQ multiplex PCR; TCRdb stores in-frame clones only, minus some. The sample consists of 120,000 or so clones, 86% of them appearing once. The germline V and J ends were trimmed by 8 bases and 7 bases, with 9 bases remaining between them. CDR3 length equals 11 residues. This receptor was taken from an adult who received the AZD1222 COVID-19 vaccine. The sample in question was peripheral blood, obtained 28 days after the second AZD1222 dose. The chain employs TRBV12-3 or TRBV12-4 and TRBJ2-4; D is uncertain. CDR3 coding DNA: TGTGCCAGCGTTCAGGCGAACATTCAGTACTTC. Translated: CASVQANIQYF.